This entry lists 23 T cell receptor beta chains sequenced from one sample in a study of blood T cells in healthy people across ages. A second roughly 6 to 11 cycle PCR used barcoded and J-beta primers. TCRdb used MiXCR to reprocess the 5' RACE reads, holding one entry per CDR3 protein. The sample holds fewer than 700,000 distinct CDR3 sequences; 40% to 45% are singletons and the top ten take 25% to 35%. The sequenced material came from blood. Receptors originate from a man of 80 years or more in good health.

V gene TRBV6-5 combines with J gene TRBJ2-7, with a tentative D call TRBD2 (6 bases). This CDR3 region has 14 residues. CDR1 and CDR2 from the germline V gene are MNHEY and SVGAGI. Trimming removed 2 bases at V and 0 bases at J, with 8 bases between. In nucleotides, the CDR3 is TGTGCCAGCAGTTACGTCGGGGGCTCCTACGAGCAGTACTTC. Its translation is CASSYVGGSYEQYF.

This clonotype turned up a few times. This chain links TRBV3-1 with TRBJ2-7; 7 nucleotides agree with TRBD2. Germline V gene data show CDR1 as LGHDT and CDR2 as YNNKEL (reference sequence). Trimming removed 0 bases from V and 5 bases from J; junction bases left unmatched: 10. The CDR3 has 16 amino acids. The CDR3 is CASSQEGRAGAHEQYF. The CDR3 region has the DNA TGTGCCAGCAGCCAAGAAGGTCGTGCGGGAGCACACGAGCAGTACTTC.

The rearrangement uses TRBV7-2 and TRBJ2-1, with TRBD2 identical over 7 bases. This CDR3 is 16 amino acids long. Germline trimming cut 0 bases from V and 4 bases from J; bases unmatched to any gene: 6. Looked up from germline, CDR1 is SGHTA and CDR2 is FQGNSA. CDR3 sequence (DNA): TGTGCCAGCAGCTTAGCACCGGCGGGAGTTTACAATGAGCAGTTCTTC. It translates to CASSLAPAGVYNEQFF.

This clonotype was picked up a small number of times. Possible read error: a much larger clone is one base away. The rearrangement uses TRBV4-1 and TRBJ1-4; the match to TRBD1 covers 10 bases. The CDR3 extends over 16 amino acids. CDR1 is MGHRA, CDR2 YSYEKL, per germline. The CDR3 DNA is TGCGCCGGCAGCCAAGATACGGGACAGGGGCATGAAAAACTGTTTTTT. It specifies CAGSQDTGQGHEKLFF.

The chain links TRBV12-3 or TRBV12-4 to TRBJ2-7; TRBD1 is a possible D gene (5 bases). The CDR3 spans 15 residues. The V end was cut by 5 bases, the J end by 5 bases, with 19 bases between. CDR3 sequence reads: CASSTGGRLRNEQYF. The CDR3 region has the DNA TGTGCCAGCAGTACAGGTGGCAGGTTAAGGAACGAGCAGTACTTC.

Only a few counts were recorded for this clonotype. The chain uses TRBV20-1 and TRBJ1-4, with TRBD1 identical over 7 bases. J lost 7 bases, V lost 6 bases, and 8 bases had no gene match. CDR1 is DFQATT and CDR2 is SNEGSKA in the germline V gene (reference sequence). This CDR3 spans 13 amino acids. DNA of the CDR3: TGCAGTGCGGAAGAGGGGGCAGGTGAAAAACTGTTTTTT. Its protein product is CSAEEGAGEKLFF.

The chain's CDR3 is CASSQDLTSTNEKLFF. CDR3 sequence (DNA): TGCGCCAGCAGCCAAGATCTAACCTCAACTAATGAAAAACTGTTTTTT. This rearrangement joins TRBV4-3 to TRBJ1-4; the D is unclear. V shed 0 bases and J shed 0 bases, with 8 bases lying between them. The CDR3 consists of 16 residues. Germline V gives CDR1 LGHNA, CDR2 YSLEER.

Only a few counts were recorded for this clonotype. The V gene is TRBV7-6, the J gene TRBJ1-1; a possible D gene is TRBD1 (6 bases). The CDR3 loop spans 14 amino acids. In germline, CDR1 is SGHVS, CDR2 FNYEAQ. Between the trimmed V and J ends, which lost 0 bases and 4 bases, there was a span of 9 bases. The CDR3: CASSLAGHLTEAFF. The CDR3 nucleotides are TGTGCCAGCAGCTTAGCGGGACACCTCACTGAAGCTTTCTTT.

As for this clonotype: This may stem from a read error, because a much larger clone lies one nucleotide away. This chain links TRBV3-1 with TRBJ2-5; 9 nucleotides align to TRBD1. This CDR3 has 15 residues. V lost 3 bases, J lost 11 bases, and 13 bases stayed unmatched. Germline lookup yields CDR1 LGHDT and CDR2 YNNKEL (reference sequence). The CDR3 reads CASSHSGTGSNEQYF. For the CDR3, the DNA is TGTGCCAGCAGCCACTCCGGGACAGGGTCCAATGAGCAGTACTTC.

This clonotype came up many times. One end of the junction varies from germline; a read error may be responsible. The chain couples TRBV7-7 to TRBJ2-5; weak D call: TRBD2 (5 bases). Germline V gene data show CDR1 as SSHAT and CDR2 as FNYEAQ (reference sequence). The CDR3 runs to 14 residues. The CDR3 protein is CASSPNGNQETQYF. CDR3 nucleotides: TGTGCTAGCAGCCCGAACGGGAATCAAGAGACCCAGTACTTC.

This sequence joins TRBV6-6 and TRBJ2-3, with D possibly matching TRBD2 (6 bases). CDR3 length: 14 residues. The germline V and J ends were trimmed by 5 bases and 5 bases, with 14 bases remaining between them. Germline CDR1 is MNHNY and CDR2 is SVGAGI (reference sequence). CDR3 residues: CASSLETSRDTQYF. The CDR3 DNA is TGTGCCAGCAGTCTAGAGACTAGTCGAGATACGCAGTATTTT.

The chain links TRBV10-3 to TRBJ2-3, with D possibly TRBD2 on 6 matching bases. The CDR3 runs to 15 residues. With 4 bases removed from V and 2 bases from J, the gap between germline ends came to 13 bases. CDR1 and CDR2 (germline): ENHRY, SYGVKD. In DNA form, the CDR3 reads TGTGCCATCAGTGTTGGTAGCGGCTACACAGATACGCAGTATTTT. The encoded protein is CAISVGSGYTDTQYF.

This rearrangement joins TRBV6-2 or TRBV6-3 to TRBJ2-7; no reliable D call. The CDR3 totals 14 residues. V was pared by 3 bases and J by 5 bases, with 14 bases between. Germline lookup yields CDR1 MNHEY and CDR2 SVGEGT. The CDR3 DNA reads as TGTGCCAGCAGTTATAATTACGAGCGCCACGAGCAGTACTTC. It yields the protein CASSYNYERHEQYF.

This clonotype was observed once. This chain links TRBV14 with TRBJ1-6; 10 nucleotides agree with TRBD1. The V segment lost 2 bases and the J segment 9 bases; nucleotides outside the gene matches: 4. The CDR3 covers 15 residues. Germline V gives CDR1 SGHDN, CDR2 FVKESK. CDR3 bases: TGTGCCAGCAGCCAAATCGGGACAGGGGTTTCACCCCTCCACTTT. Translated, it gives CASSQIGTGVSPLHF.

The chain combines TRBV24-1 with TRBJ1-1; D gene unclear. Germline lookup yields CDR1 KGHDR and CDR2 SFDVKD. The CDR3 is 15 amino acids. The V end lost 5 bases, the J end lost 4 bases, and 16 bases lay between the germline ends. This CDR3 reads CATSAPEEWLTEAFF. DNA of the CDR3: TGTGCCACCAGTGCCCCCGAGGAGTGGCTCACTGAAGCTTTCTTT.

This clonotype was recorded only once. The chain uses TRBV29-1 and TRBJ2-3; 8 bases map to TRBD1. This CDR3 contains 14 residues. The germline V gene encodes CDR1 SQVTM and CDR2 ANQGSEA. J gave up 6 bases and V 7 bases, and 12 bases lay outside the gene matches. The CDR3 is CSGSDRDVGDTQYF. CDR3 in DNA: TGCAGCGGATCGGACAGGGATGTTGGGGATACGCAGTATTTT.

This chain connects TRBV10-3 to TRBJ1-1, with a possible D match to TRBD1 (5 bases). The CDR3 totals 11 residues. The V gene lost 4 bases and the J gene lost 5 bases, with 5 bases spanning the gap. CDR1 is ENHRY, CDR2 SYGVKD, per germline. For the CDR3, the DNA is TGTGCCATCAGTGCAGGGACTGAAGCTTTCTTT. Translating gives CAISAGTEAFF.

The chain is built from TRBV28 and TRBJ2-7; TRBD1 matches 10 bases. V shed 6 bases, J shed 5 bases, and the junction held 7 bases outside the gene matches. The CDR3 spans 14 residues. Germline CDR1 and CDR2: MDHEN and SYDVKM. The CDR3 loop reads CASRSGTGVHEQYF. In DNA, the CDR3 is TGTGCCAGCAGGTCCGGGACAGGGGTGCACGAGCAGTACTTC. Supplemented by reference TRBV28 and TRBJ2-7, the full variable domain reads DVKVTQSSRYLVKRTGEKVFLECVQDMDHENMFWYRQDPGLGLRLIYFSYDVKMKEKGDIPEGYSVSREKKERFSLILESASTNQTSMYLCASRSGTGVHEQYFGPGTRLTVT.

CDR3 protein: CASSYSGDNREGETQYF. The DNA for the CDR3 is TGTGCCAGCAGTTACTCTGGGGACAATCGGGAGGGAGAGACCCAGTACTTC. The chain has TRBV6-6 and TRBJ2-5; 8 bases map to TRBD2. The J segment lost 4 bases and the V segment lost 0 bases, leaving 10 bases of the junction unmatched. CDR1 MNHNY and CDR2 SVGAGI come from the germline V gene (reference sequence). The CDR3 is 17 amino acids.

The V call is TRBV10-2, the J call TRBJ2-7, with D tentatively TRBD2 (5 bases). V was shortened by 4 bases and J by 0 bases, with 16 bases between the two germline ends. The CDR3 is 16 amino acids. Germline values: CDR1 WSHSY, CDR2 SAAADI. CDR3 loop: CASSGILGRSSYEQYF. Written as DNA, the CDR3 is TGCGCCAGCAGTGGTATACTAGGAAGGAGCTCCTACGAGCAGTACTTC.

As regards this clonotype: A much larger clone differs by one base, so this may be a read error. V and J are TRBV10-1 and TRBJ2-1; 7 nucleotides line up with TRBD1. The J call is doubtful: the DNA matches TRBJ2-7 better. CDR3 length equals 12 residues. Germline CDR1 WNHNN, CDR2 SYGVQD (reference sequence). This chain's CDR3 is CASSWTGNEQYF. As DNA, the CDR3 is TGCGCCAGCAGTTGGACAGGCAATGAGCAGTACTTC.

The chain couples TRBV6-6 to TRBJ2-1, with 8 nucleotides matching TRBD1. The germline V gene has CDR1 MNHNY and CDR2 SVGAGI (reference sequence). The CDR3 spans 15 residues. With 6 bases clipped from V and 5 bases from J, the junction kept 9 bases outside the gene matches. The DNA of the CDR3 is TGTGCCAGCAGGCTAACCGGGACAGGTAACAATGAGCAGTTCTTC. This translates into CASRLTGTGNNEQFF.

This clonotype came up many times. The V gene is TRBV5-1, the J gene TRBJ2-7; 9 nucleotides match TRBD2. The germline V gene encodes CDR1 SGHRS and CDR2 YFSETQ. The CDR3 has 15 amino acids. V shed 5 bases and J 5 bases; nucleotides not matched to a gene: 11. Written as DNA, the CDR3 is TGCGCCAGCAGTAGGGCGAATAGCGGGAGTAACGAGCAGTACTTC. Its translation: CASSRANSGSNEQYF.